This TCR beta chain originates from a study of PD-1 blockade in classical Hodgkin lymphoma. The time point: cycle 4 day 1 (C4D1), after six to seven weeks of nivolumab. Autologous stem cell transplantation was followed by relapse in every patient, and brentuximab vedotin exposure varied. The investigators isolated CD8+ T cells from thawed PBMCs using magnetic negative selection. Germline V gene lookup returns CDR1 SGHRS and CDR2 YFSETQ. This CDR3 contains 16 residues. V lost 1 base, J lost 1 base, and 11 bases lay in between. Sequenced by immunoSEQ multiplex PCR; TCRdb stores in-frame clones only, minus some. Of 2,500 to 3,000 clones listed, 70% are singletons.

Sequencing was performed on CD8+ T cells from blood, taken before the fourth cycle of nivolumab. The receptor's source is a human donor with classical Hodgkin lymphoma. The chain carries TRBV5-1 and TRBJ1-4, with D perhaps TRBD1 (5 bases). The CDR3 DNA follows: TGCGCCAGCAGCTTGCAGGGAATTGGAACTAATGAAAAACTGTTTTTT. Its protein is CASSLQGIGTNEKLFF.